This TCR beta chain originates from a study of cytomegalovirus exposure and HLA in healthy donors. Remarks on this clone: The target antigen is unknown.

Study-level findings and limits: As was reported, the classifier diagnosed cytomegalovirus status with high specificity and sensitivity. Indistinguishable V segments such as TRBV6-2 and TRBV6-3 were excluded.

13 Jbeta primers and 60 Vbeta primers were used for the PCR. Assay used: immunoSEQ multiplex PCR; TCRdb lists only in-frame clones, some missing. This table has around 210,000 clones, around 83% appearing once. The CDR3 covers 12 residues. V was clipped by 6 bases and J by 6 bases, with 8 bases between them. Germline V lookup: CDR1 SNHLY, CDR2 FYNNEI. Sequencing was carried out using PBMCs. This chain links TRBV2 with TRBJ2-2, with D possibly matching TRBD1 (6 bases). This sequence originates from a girl aged 2-10 years in good health and CMV-seronegative. CDR3 sequence: CASRGGPGELFF. In DNA, the CDR3 is TGTGCCAGCAGAGGGGGACCCGGGGAGCTGTTTTTT.